The rows below give T cell receptor beta chains drawn from one sample of a study. TCRdb itself ran the multiplex PCR reads through MiXCR, one entry per CDR3 protein. The sample gives some 2,500 distinct CDR3 sequences, more than 4% of which show up once; 10% to 12% is in the top ten. The material sequenced was naive CD4+ T cells sorted from blood. The source is a female donor with breast cancer. Each CDR3 is given with its conserved first and last residue. A D gene is named only where the DNA matches it firmly. Clone size appears in some rows only: once, few, many, or a class for an expanded clone.

size,V,J,D,DNA,CDR3
medium-sized,TRBV12-3/TRBV12-4,TRBJ1-2,TRBD1,TGTGCCAGCAGTTTAGGGCCGGGACAGGGGTATGATGGCTACACCTTC,CASSLGPGQGYDGYTF
medium-sized,TRBV12-3/TRBV12-4,TRBJ1-2,TRBD1,TGTGCCAGCAGCCGGACAGGGGATGGCTACACCTTC,CASSRTGDGYTF
-,TRBV12-3/TRBV12-4,TRBJ1-2,-,TGTGCCAGCACCCTTGACGGCTATGGCTACACCTTC,CASTLDGYGYTF
medium-sized,TRBV12-3/TRBV12-4,TRBJ1-2,TRBD1,TGTGCCAGCAGTCGGACAGGGTTACAGGGCTACACCTTC,CASSRTGLQGYTF
medium-sized,TRBV12-3/TRBV12-4,TRBJ1-2,TRBD1,TGTGCCAGCAGTTGGACCGTCGACAGGGCCTATGGCTACACCTTC,CASSWTVDRAYGYTF
medium-sized,TRBV12-3/TRBV12-4,TRBJ1-2,-,TGTGCCAGCAGTCCCGGACCCTATGGCTACACCTTC,CASSPGPYGYTF
medium-sized,TRBV12-3/TRBV12-4,TRBJ1-2,-,TGTGCCAGCAGCCTTTTATATGGCTACACCTTC,CASSLLYGYTF
medium-sized,TRBV12-3/TRBV12-4,TRBJ1-2,-,TGTGCCAGCAGTTTAGAAGGAGGGGCCCACACCTTC,CASSLEGGAHTF
medium-sized,TRBV12-3/TRBV12-4,TRBJ1-2,-,TGTGCCAGCAGTTTAAAGGGGATCTCGGGGTTGTCTGGCTACACCTTC,CASSLKGISGLSGYTF
medium-sized,TRBV12-3/TRBV12-4,TRBJ1-2,-,TGTGCCAGCAGTTTAGGACAGCCCTATGGCTACACCTTC,CASSLGQPYGYTF
medium-sized,TRBV12-3/TRBV12-4,TRBJ1-2,-,TGTGCCAGCAGTTTCGGTACTTCGGGCTATGGCTACACCTTC,CASSFGTSGYGYTF
-,TRBV12-3/TRBV12-4,TRBJ1-2,-,TGTGCCAGCAGTCACACAGGGTTTCATGGCTACACCTTC,CASSHTGFHGYTF
medium-sized,TRBV12-3/TRBV12-4,TRBJ1-2,TRBD1,TGTGCCAGCAGAAGACAGGGGATCTATGGCTACACCTTC,CASRRQGIYGYTF
medium-sized,TRBV12-3/TRBV12-4,TRBJ1-2,TRBD1,TGTGCCAGCAGTCCGTGGGACAGGCGGAACTATGGCTACACCTTC,CASSPWDRRNYGYTF
-,TRBV12-3/TRBV12-4,TRBJ1-2,-,TGTGCCAGCAGTTTAACTTCCGGAGGCTACACCTTC,CASSLTSGGYTF
large,TRBV12-3/TRBV12-4,TRBJ1-2,-,TGTGCCAGCAGTTTTGGACAATCCCGTTACGATGGCTACACCTTC,CASSFGQSRYDGYTF
medium-sized,TRBV12-3/TRBV12-4,TRBJ1-2,-,TGTGCCAGCAGTTTGCAGCAGGAAGCTAACTATGGCTACACCTTC,CASSLQQEANYGYTF
many,TRBV12-3/TRBV12-4,TRBJ1-2,-,TGTGCCAGCACCATCTCCCGGGGTGGCTACACCTTC,CASTISRGGYTF
medium-sized,TRBV12-3/TRBV12-4,TRBJ1-2,TRBD1,TGTGCCAGCAGAGAACCCGGGACAGGGAATGGCTACACCTTC,CASREPGTGNGYTF
-,TRBV12-3/TRBV12-4,TRBJ1-2,-,TGTGCCAGCAGTAGTCCGGGTCGAGATAACTATGGCTACACCTTC,CASSSPGRDNYGYTF
medium-sized,TRBV12-3/TRBV12-4,TRBJ1-2,TRBD1,TGTGCCAGCAGTTTAAGGGACAGGGACTATGGCTACACCTTC,CASSLRDRDYGYTF
medium-sized,TRBV12-3/TRBV12-4,TRBJ1-2,-,TGTGCCAGCAGCCTAGACCAGGGATCTTATGGCTACACCTTC,CASSLDQGSYGYTF
medium-sized,TRBV12-3/TRBV12-4,TRBJ1-2,-,TGTGCCAGCGGCTCTCCAGGGGTTAACTATGGCTACACCTTC,CASGSPGVNYGYTF
medium-sized,TRBV12-3/TRBV12-4,TRBJ1-2,-,TGTGCCAGCAGTGTCGCCCTATGGGGCTATGGCTACACCTTC,CASSVALWGYGYTF
medium-sized,TRBV12-3/TRBV12-4,TRBJ1-2,-,TGTGCCAGCAGGGCTGGGACGTTCTTGAACTATGGCTACACCTTC,CASRAGTFLNYGYTF
medium-sized,TRBV12-3/TRBV12-4,TRBJ1-2,-,TGTGCCAGCAGTTTCAAGGGAGGGGTCGTTGGCTACACCTTC,CASSFKGGVVGYTF
medium-sized,TRBV12-3/TRBV12-4,TRBJ1-2,-,TGTGCCAGCAGCCCAAGGACAGCGCATGGCTACACCTTC,CASSPRTAHGYTF
medium-sized,TRBV12-3/TRBV12-4,TRBJ1-2,-,TGTGCCAGCAGTTTTAGTCAGGGGTATGGCTACACCTTC,CASSFSQGYGYTF
medium-sized,TRBV12-3/TRBV12-4,TRBJ1-2,TRBD1,TGTGCCAGCAGTTCAGACAGGGGCTATGGCTACACCTTC,CASSSDRGYGYTF
medium-sized,TRBV12-3/TRBV12-4,TRBJ1-2,TRBD1,TGTGCCAGCAGTTTGACAGGGTTAAGGGGCTACACCTTC,CASSLTGLRGYTF
medium-sized,TRBV12-3/TRBV12-4,TRBJ1-2,-,TGTGCCAGCAGTCTCTCCGGGACGCACTATGGCTACACCTTC,CASSLSGTHYGYTF
medium-sized,TRBV12-3/TRBV12-4,TRBJ1-2,-,TGTGCCAGCAGTTTTACCTCTAACTATGGCTACACCTTC,CASSFTSNYGYTF
medium-sized,TRBV12-3/TRBV12-4,TRBJ1-2,-,TGTGCCAGCACCCAAAGCAGGGCCAACTATGGCTACACCTTC,CASTQSRANYGYTF
medium-sized,TRBV12-3/TRBV12-4,TRBJ1-2,-,TGTGCCAGCAGTGCCAGGGGTGTTGGAGGCTACACCTTC,CASSARGVGGYTF
medium-sized,TRBV12-3/TRBV12-4,TRBJ1-2,-,TGTGCCAGCACCACCGGGGTTCAAGGGATCTATGGCTACACCTTC,CASTTGVQGIYGYTF
medium-sized,TRBV12-3/TRBV12-4,TRBJ1-2,-,TGTGCCAGCAGTTTCGCGCACAGAACTAACTATGGCTACACCTTC,CASSFAHRTNYGYTF
large,TRBV12-3/TRBV12-4,TRBJ1-2,TRBD1,TGTGCCAGCACCCCGGGACAGGGCTATGGCTACACCTTC,CASTPGQGYGYTF
medium-sized,TRBV12-3/TRBV12-4,TRBJ1-2,TRBD1,TGTGCCAGCAGGACCGGGACAGCGCCTCCTAACTATGGCTACACCTTC,CASRTGTAPPNYGYTF
medium-sized,TRBV12-3/TRBV12-4,TRBJ1-2,-,TGTGCCAGCACCCTGGGAGGTAACTATGGCTACACCTTC,CASTLGGNYGYTF
medium-sized,TRBV12-3/TRBV12-4,TRBJ1-2,TRBD1,TGTGCCAGCAGTCCAGAGGGACAGTCCTATGGCTACACCTTC,CASSPEGQSYGYTF
many,TRBV12-3/TRBV12-4,TRBJ1-2,-,TGTGCCAGCAGTCTCCCAGGACGGCCCTCTAACTATGGCTACACCTTC,CASSLPGRPSNYGYTF
medium-sized,TRBV12-3/TRBV12-4,TRBJ1-2,-,TGTGCCAGCAGTTACATCTCTAACTATGGCTACACCTTC,CASSYISNYGYTF
medium-sized,TRBV12-3/TRBV12-4,TRBJ1-2,TRBD1,TGTGCCAGCAGTCCCGACAGGGCAATTAACTATGGCTACACCTTC,CASSPDRAINYGYTF